Presented here are 20 T cell receptor beta chains from one specimen sequenced in a study of T cell responses to AZD1222 COVID-19 vaccine. TCRdb's copy holds only in-frame clones and misses some; the assay was immunoSEQ multiplex PCR. Here the sample spans 95,000 to 150,000 clones, 80% to 95% being singletons. The sample was peripheral blood, taken 28 days after the second dose of the MenACWY control vaccine. The receptors originated from an adult who received the MenACWY meningococcal vaccine as a control.

The CDR3 sequence: CASSSHHDLEPYEQYF. CDR3 DNA: TGTGCCAGCAGCTCCCACCACGATCTAGAACCCTACGAGCAGTACTTC. The genes are TRBV13 and TRBJ2-7; D unresolved. Germline V gene lookup returns CDR1 PRHDT and CDR2 FYEKMQ (reference sequence). The CDR3 totals 16 residues. Trimming stripped 4 bases from V and 2 bases from J, with 18 bases between.

The CDR3 sequence is CSVEAYTIGDEQFF. The CDR3 coding sequence is TGCAGCGTTGAGGCCTATACAATCGGGGATGAGCAGTTCTTC. V and J are TRBV29-1 and TRBJ2-1; D is perhaps TRBD2 (5 bases). The CDR3 loop spans 14 amino acids. CDR1 and CDR2 from the germline V gene are SQVTM and ANQGSEA. V lost 3 bases and J 8 bases, leaving 17 bases between the germline ends.

A remark on this clone: Other DNA variants within this sample encode the same CDR3. This sequence joins TRBV7-9 and TRBJ2-3; D ambiguous. The CDR3 spans 14 residues. Trimming stripped 3 bases from V and 2 bases from J, with 9 bases between. Germline CDR1 SEHNR, CDR2 FQNEAQ (reference sequence). The chain's CDR3 is CASSLGRTTDTQYF. The CDR3 bases are TGTGCCAGCAGCTTGGGCAGGACCACAGATACGCAGTATTTT.

The V call is TRBV6-5, the J call TRBJ1-5; TRBD1 matches at 8 bases. J lost 2 bases, V lost 8 bases, and 5 bases had no gene match. This CDR3 region has 14 residues. The germline V gene encodes CDR1 MNHEY and CDR2 SVGAGI. The DNA for the CDR3 is TGTGCCAGCGCAGGGGGCGCGGGCAATCAGCCCCAGCATTTT. Translated: CASAGGAGNQPQHF.

This chain joins TRBV5-4 and TRBJ2-4; D gene uncertain. The CDR3 has 11 amino acids. Germline CDR1 is SGHNT and CDR2 is YYREEE (reference sequence). Trimming cost V 7 bases and J 8 bases, with 10 bases left between them. The CDR3 DNA is TGTGCCAGCGGATATGAGGACATTCAGTACTTC. Translation: CASGYEDIQYF.

In this sample, this clone turned up once. The V and J genes are TRBV29-1 and TRBJ1-1, with TRBD1 matching over 8 bases. Germline V gene data show CDR1 as SQVTM and CDR2 as ANQGSEA. Trimming cost V 4 bases and J 5 bases; bases outside gene matches: 15. CDR3 length equals 16 residues. The CDR3 is CSVGLAGGVRRTEAFF. The DNA of the CDR3 is TGCAGCGTTGGCCTCGCAGGGGGCGTACGTAGGACTGAAGCTTTCTTT.

The CDR3 DNA sequence: TGTGCCAGCAATACAGGGGACTCCTACGAGCAGTACTTC. The encoded protein is CASNTGDSYEQYF. The chain is built from TRBV6-5 and TRBJ2-7; TRBD1 matches at 7 bases. Germline V CDR1 and CDR2: MNHEY, SVGAGI. The CDR3 sequence is 13 residues long. Trimming removed 7 bases from V and 0 bases from J; junction bases left unmatched: 3.

This sequence joins TRBV7-2 and TRBJ2-3, with 11 positions matching TRBD2. Germline V gene data show CDR1 as SGHTA and CDR2 as FQGNSA. Germline trimming cut 3 bases from V and 6 bases from J; bases unmatched to any gene: 5. This CDR3 comprises 15 residues. In DNA form, the CDR3 reads TGTGCCAGCAGCTTCACTAGCGGGGGAGGGGATACGCAGTATTTT. This translates into CASSFTSGGGDTQYF.

This clone was counted between two and nine times. The gene calls are TRBV5-4 and TRBJ1-4; no clear D. The CDR3 sequence is 12 residues long. Trimming removed 0 bases at V and 7 bases at J, with 4 bases between. CDR1 SGHNT and CDR2 YYREEE come from the germline V gene (reference sequence). CDR3: CASSLGGEKLFF. The CDR3 nucleotides read TGTGCCAGCAGCTTGGGAGGTGAAAAACTGTTTTTT.

This clone was observed a handful of times. This rearrangement joins TRBV4-1 to TRBJ2-5, with 12 bases lining up with TRBD2. With 0 bases clipped from V and 2 bases from J, the junction kept 7 bases outside the gene matches. Germline V lookup: CDR1 MGHRA, CDR2 YSYEKL. The CDR3 sequence is 18 residues long. The CDR3 DNA reads TGCGCCAGCAGCCAAGATCAGGGACTAGCGGGTACTCAAGAGACCCAGTACTTC. Protein sequence: CASSQDQGLAGTQETQYF.

This sequence joins TRBV24-1 and TRBJ1-1; 10 nucleotides align to TRBD1. From germline, CDR1 is KGHDR and CDR2 SFDVKD. Losses at the gene ends were 3 bases for V and 5 bases for J; bases not matched to a gene: 11. The CDR3 covers 17 residues. CDR3: CATSDRDRGVVSTEAFF. CDR3 bases: TGTGCCACCAGTGATAGGGACAGGGGAGTTGTGAGTACTGAAGCTTTCTTT.

This clone was seen a single time. This chain connects TRBV24-1 to TRBJ2-1, with TRBD2 identical over 10 bases. Per germline, CDR1 KGHDR and CDR2 SFDVKD. The CDR3 length is 16 residues. V lost 4 bases, J lost 9 bases, and 11 bases stayed unmatched. DNA for the CDR3: TGTGCCACCAGTGAAGTGGCTAGCGGGAGTGGGGGTGAGCAGTTCTTC. Its translation is CATSEVASGSGGEQFF.

This chain uses TRBV5-1 with TRBJ2-7, with a tentative D call TRBD1 (6 bases). Looked up from germline, CDR1 is SGHRS and CDR2 is YFSETQ. The CDR3 runs 13 residues. Trimming pared 5 bases from V and 2 bases from J, leaving 11 bases between. The CDR3, as DNA: TGCGCCAGCAGTAGGGACACTACCTACGAGCAGTACTTC. It codes for CASSRDTTYEQYF. Full variable domain (remainder filled in from reference TRBV5-1 and TRBJ2-7): KAGVTQTPRYLIKTRGQQVTLSCSPISGHRSVSWYQQTPGQGLQFLFEYFSETQRNKGNFPGRFSGRQFSNSRSEMNVSTLELGDSALYLCASSRDTTYEQYFGPGTRLTVT.

The genes are TRBV7-3 and TRBJ2-1, with D possibly TRBD2 on 6 matching bases. V was cut by 2 bases and J by 4 bases, with 15 bases left in between. Germline loops: CDR1 SGHTA, CDR2 FQGTGA. CDR3 size: 16 residues. The CDR3 DNA sequence: TGTGCCAGCAGCTTATTTTCCGGGAGCCGGTACAATGAGCAGTTCTTC. Protein product: CASSLFSGSRYNEQFF.

The chain joins TRBV11-2 to TRBJ2-7; TRBD1 aligns across 10 bases. V was pared by 1 base and J by 3 bases, with 0 bases of the junction left unmatched. The germline V gene encodes CDR1 SGHAT and CDR2 FQNNGV. CDR3 length: 14 amino acids. The CDR3 region has the DNA TGTGCCAGCAGCTTAGGGACAGGGGGCTACGAGCAGTACGTC. This encodes CASSLGTGGYEQYV.

Regarding this clone: In the same sample, other DNA sequences code for this CDR3. The chain uses TRBV5-1 and TRBJ2-1, with D perhaps assigned TRBD1 or TRBD2 (5 bases each). CDR1 is SGHRS and CDR2 is YFSETQ in the germline V gene. The V gene lost 0 bases and the J gene lost 8 bases, with 6 bases spanning the gap. CDR3 size: 12 residues. The CDR3 protein is CASSLVGDEQFF. CDR3 coding DNA: TGCGCCAGCAGCTTGGTGGGGGATGAGCAGTTCTTC.

The chain couples TRBV18 to TRBJ2-7; 12 nucleotides align to TRBD2. The CDR3 runs 19 residues. Trimming took 1 base from V and 2 from J; bases not matched to a gene: 12. Germline CDR1 is KGHSH and CDR2 is LQKENI. The DNA for the CDR3 is TGTGCCAGCTCACCACTCCCTAGCGGGAGGGCCTTTACTGCCTACGAGCAGTACTTC. Translated: CASSPLPSGRAFTAYEQYF. Looking up the rest from reference TRBV18 and TRBJ2-7 gives the full variable domain: NAGVMQNPRHLVRRRGQEARLRCSPMKGHSHVYWYRQLPEEGLKFMVYLQKENIIDESGMPKERFSAEFPKEGPSILRIQQVVRGDSAAYFCASSPLPSGRAFTAYEQYFGPGTRLTVT.

The J gene is TRBJ1-1, the V gene TRBV18; 7 bases map to TRBD1. The CDR3 has 16 amino acids. The junction had 12 bases not matched to a gene; V was cut back by 3 bases and J by 5 bases. CDR1 KGHSH and CDR2 LQKENI come from the germline V gene. Here the CDR3 reads CASSPPGGGTGTEAFF. The CDR3 DNA sequence: TGTGCCAGCTCACCCCCGGGAGGGGGCACGGGGACTGAAGCTTTCTTT.

V and J are TRBV6-5 and TRBJ1-5; D is undetermined. The CDR3 loop spans 13 amino acids. Germline V gives CDR1 MNHEY, CDR2 SVGAGI. The ends were cut back, 7 bases at V and 3 bases at J, with 10 bases in the middle. The CDR3 spells CASTRAYNQPQHF. Written as DNA, the CDR3 is TGTGCCAGCACTAGGGCCTACAATCAGCCCCAGCATTTT.

This chain links TRBV28 with TRBJ2-1; 8 bases are a match to TRBD2. The CDR3 runs to 15 residues. Germline V lookup: CDR1 MDHEN, CDR2 SYDVKM. V was pared by 1 base and J by 6 bases, with 5 bases of the junction left unmatched. CDR3 protein: CASSLLGSGGNEQFF. In nucleotides, the CDR3 is TGTGCCAGCAGTTTATTGGGCAGCGGGGGCAATGAGCAGTTCTTC.